This is a list of T cell receptor beta chains from one sample in a study of Ad26.COV2.S vaccination and SARS-CoV-2 variants. This table comes from immunoSEQ multiplex PCR, and its TCRdb copy is limited to in-frame clones, with some not included. The sample holds 350,000 to 450,000 clones, just over 90% seen once. This sample comprised peripheral blood, obtained after recovery from COVID-19. These receptors came from a human donor who had recovered from COVID-19. CDR3s include the opening cysteine and the closing phenylalanine or tryptophan. A D gene is named only where the DNA matches it firmly. Not all rows give a size; the values are once, few, many and, for expanded clones, a class.

TGTGCCAGCAGCTTAGTTCGAGTGGACGGCTACGAGCAGTACTTC CASSLVRVDGYEQYF . once TRBJ2-7 TRBV7-8 15
TGTGCCAGCAGCTCGCAGGGAGATGGCTACACCTTC CASSSQGDGYTF . . TRBJ1-2 TRBV7-9 12
TGTGCCAGCAGCCCGGACCTAATTGAAGCTTTCTTT CASSPDLIEAFF . . TRBJ1-1 TRBV28 12
TGTGCCAGCCGTGGGACTAGCGGGGTTACAGATACGCAGTATTTT CASRGTSGVTDTQYF TRBD2 . TRBJ2-3 TRBV6-6 15
TGTGCCAGCAGTCCGGGACAGTCTAACAATGAGCAGTTCTTC CASSPGQSNNEQFF TRBD1 . TRBJ2-1 TRBV6-5 14
TGTGCCAGTAGTATTGGACCCCTTGCCTACGAGCAGTACTTC CASSIGPLAYEQYF . . TRBJ2-7 TRBV19 14
TGTGCTAGTGGTTTGGTCCTGAGCTCCTACAATGAGCAGTTCTTC CASGLVLSSYNEQFF . . TRBJ2-1 TRBV12-5 15
TGTGCCAGCAGTACAGGGGGGGCATCTGGAAACACCATATATTTT CASSTGGASGNTIYF TRBD1 . TRBJ1-3 TRBV9 15
TGTGCCAGCAGCCGAGGGGATGGCTACACCTTC CASSRGDGYTF . few TRBJ1-2 TRBV6-2/TRBV6-3 11
TGTGCCACCAGTCTCGGAGGCAATGAGCAGTTCTTC CATSLGGNEQFF . . TRBJ2-1 TRBV24-1 12
TGTGCCAGCAGCGTAGGTCCGGGGTCGCGGACCGGGGAGCTGTTTTTT CASSVGPGSRTGELFF . few TRBJ2-2 TRBV9 16
TGTGCCACCAGCGGGTTCAATCAGGGGTTGGACACTGAAGCTTTCTTT CATSGFNQGLDTEAFF . . TRBJ1-1 TRBV15 16
TGCAGCGTTGAAGGGCAGTACACTGAAGCTTTCTTT CSVEGQYTEAFF . . TRBJ1-1 TRBV29-1 12
TGTGCCAGCTCACCACTACAGGGACCCAAAAACAATGGCTACACCTTC CASSPLQGPKNNGYTF . . TRBJ1-2 TRBV18 16
TGTGCCAGCAGCCAGGATCGGACAGGAGACTATGGCTACACCTTC CASSQDRTGDYGYTF TRBD1 once TRBJ1-2 TRBV4-2 15
TGCGCCAGCAGCCCACCTCCGGGCTCCTATAATTCACCCCTCCACTTT CASSPPPGSYNSPLHF . . TRBJ1-6 TRBV4-3 16
TGTGCCAGCAGCTTTTCAGGACCCAGGGAGACCCAGTACTTC CASSFSGPRETQYF . . TRBJ2-5 TRBV5-4 14
TGTGCCAGCAGCCTTACAGGGGGCCGGGATGGCTACACCTTC CASSLTGGRDGYTF TRBD1 . TRBJ1-2 TRBV3-1/TRBV3-2 14
TGCAGCGTTGAAGAGCTGGGGGGCACTGAAGCTTTCTTT CSVEELGGTEAFF . . TRBJ1-1 TRBV29-1 13
TGTGCCGCAGTAGGACAAAACACCGGGGAGCTGTTTTTT CAAVGQNTGELFF . . TRBJ2-2 TRBV28 13
TGTGCCAGTTCCGGGACAGGGATAGTACCCCTCCACTTT CASSGTGIVPLHF TRBD1 . TRBJ1-6 TRBV19 13
TGTGCCAGCAGCCTAACTGGCCCAAATGACAATCAGCCCCAGCATTTT CASSLTGPNDNQPQHF . . TRBJ1-5 TRBV7-9 16
TGTGCCAGCAGCTTAGGGACAGGGGGCGGTGAAGCTTTCTTT CASSLGTGGGEAFF TRBD1 . TRBJ1-1 TRBV7-9 14
TGTGCCAGCAGAAGGGACGTGGTGGAGGAGCAGTACTTC CASRRDVVEEQYF . . TRBJ2-7 TRBV6-1 13
TGTGCCAGCAACTCCGGGGACACTGAAGCTTTCTTT CASNSGDTEAFF . . TRBJ1-1 TRBV6-5 12
TGTGCCGTGAGGCGGGGTAAGAACACTGAAGCTTTCTTT CAVRRGKNTEAFF . . TRBJ1-1 TRBV6-5 13
TGCGCCAGCCAGGACACTGCTGGAAACACCATATATTTT CASQDTAGNTIYF . . TRBJ1-3 TRBV5-1 13
TGTGCCATCAGTGACACAATAAGACCCGGGACAGGGCAGACATATACGCAGTATTTT CAISDTIRPGTGQTYTQYF TRBD1 . TRBJ2-3 TRBV10-3 19
TGTGCCAGCAAGATGGGACAGGGAAGTGGCTACACCTTC CASKMGQGSGYTF TRBD1 . TRBJ1-2 TRBV27 13
TGTGCCAGCAGCGTTAGCGGGGGGCCCTACGAGCAGTACTTC CASSVSGGPYEQYF TRBD2 . TRBJ2-7 TRBV7-2 14
TGTGCCAGCAGCGGTGGCGGCTCCTACGAGCAGTACTTC CASSGGGSYEQYF . . TRBJ2-7 TRBV7-8 13